This T cell receptor (beta chain) was recorded in a study of cytomegalovirus exposure and HLA in healthy donors. General study results and limits: High sensitivity and specificity were reportedly achieved when the classifier diagnosed cytomegalovirus status. Overall, around 150 TCR beta chains were annotated as cytomegalovirus-associated. Per published accounts, TCR beta sequences correctly predicted the HLA-A and HLA-B alleles of most subjects.

The study ran its PCR with 60 Vbeta and 13 Jbeta primers. The assay was immunoSEQ multiplex PCR, and TCRdb's table has in-frame clones only and misses some. The repertoire holds some 110,000 clones, 70% to 85% seen once, with roughly 0.76% in the top ten. This clone was seen a handful of times. Antigen: not known. Unmatched junction bases numbered 3, after V lost 3 bases and J lost 2 bases. The CDR3 is 13 amino acids. CDR1 is GTSNPN and CDR2 is SVGIG in the germline V gene (reference sequence). The chain links TRBV30 to TRBJ2-5; 7 bases line up with TRBD1. The sequence was obtained from a boy aged 5 to 17 in good health and CMV-seronegative. What was sequenced was PBMCs. CDR3 in amino acids: CAWSSGQQETQYF. DNA of the CDR3: TGTGCCTGGAGCTCGGGACAGCAAGAGACCCAGTACTTC.